These 24 T cell receptor beta chains originate from one sample sequenced in a study of T cell responses to AZD1222 COVID-19 vaccine. Assay used: immunoSEQ multiplex PCR; TCRdb lists only in-frame clones, some missing. This sample has around 140,000 clones, with around nine tenths found just once. The specimen comprised peripheral blood, sampled on day 0 of AZD1222 vaccination. The receptors were sampled from an adult in good health.

V usage is TRBV6-6 and J usage is TRBJ2-5; D is ambiguous. Germline loops: CDR1 MNHNY, CDR2 SVGAGI (reference sequence). This CDR3 spans 14 amino acids. The ends were cut back, 2 bases at V and 2 bases at J, with 9 bases in the middle. Written as DNA, the CDR3 is TGTGCCAGCAGTTACGATAGGCTTCAAGAGACCCAGTACTTC. Its translation is CASSYDRLQETQYF.

The chain has TRBV6-6 and TRBJ1-1, with no clear D. Trimming pared 4 bases from V and 7 bases from J, leaving 16 bases between. The germline gives CDR1 MNHNY, CDR2 SVGAGI (reference sequence). The CDR3 is made up of 14 amino acids. The CDR3 DNA reads as TGTGCCAGCAGTTCCAATCCATCGGTTAATGAAGCTTTCTTT. Translated: CASSSNPSVNEAFF.

J is TRBJ1-5 and V is TRBV19; D uncertain. The germline V gene encodes CDR1 LNHDA and CDR2 SQIVND (reference sequence). Between the trimmed V and J ends, which lost 5 bases and 2 bases, there was a span of 7 bases. This CDR3 contains 13 residues. This chain's CDR3 is CASSLQGNQPQHF. Here the CDR3 DNA reads TGTGCCAGTAGTCTCCAGGGCAATCAGCCCCAGCATTTT.

The gene calls are TRBV14 and TRBJ2-1; 9 bases are shared with TRBD1. This CDR3 spans 16 amino acids. Per germline, CDR1 SGHDN and CDR2 FVKESK. V gave up 4 bases and J gave up 6 bases; unmatched junction bases: 10. CDR3 coding DNA: TGTGCCAGCAGCCCAAGGACAGGGGCATTTGTCAATGAGCAGTTCTTC. Its translation: CASSPRTGAFVNEQFF.

The chain joins TRBV28 to TRBJ1-4; D is possibly TRBD1 (6 bases). Germline V lookup: CDR1 MDHEN, CDR2 SYDVKM. The CDR3 is 16 residues long. Trimming took off 3 bases at V and 5 bases at J, with 16 bases between the two ends. The CDR3 coding sequence is TGTGCCAGCAGTTTTCGGGGGGGCCTTAGGAATGAAAAACTGTTTTTT. It encodes CASSFRGGLRNEKLFF.

This rearrangement joins TRBV5-1 to TRBJ1-2; 8 nucleotides line up with TRBD1. CDR1 is SGHRS and CDR2 is YFSETQ in the germline V gene. The CDR3 length is 14 residues. V shed 3 bases and J 5 bases; nucleotides not matched to a gene: 6. As DNA, the CDR3 is TGCGCCAGCAGCTCTCAGGGGGCAGAATATGGCTACACCTTC. The encoded protein is CASSSQGAEYGYTF. Using reference TRBV5-1 and TRBJ1-2 for the parts outside the CDR3, the full variable domain is KAGVTQTPRYLIKTRGQQVTLSCSPISGHRSVSWYQQTPGQGLQFLFEYFSETQRNKGNFPGRFSGRQFSNSRSEMNVSTLELGDSALYLCASSSQGAEYGYTFGSGTRLTVV.

The J gene is TRBJ2-1, the V gene TRBV3-1 (or the pseudogene TRBV3-2), with a weak D call TRBD2 (5 bases). V was pared by 2 bases and J by 10 bases, with 9 bases between. This CDR3 comprises 12 residues. Germline V lookup: CDR1 LGHDT, CDR2 YNNKEL (reference sequence). CDR3 sequence reads: CASSQSEREQFF. The CDR3 DNA follows: TGTGCCAGCAGCCAATCGGAGCGGGAGCAGTTCTTC.

The genes are TRBV10-3 and TRBJ1-5, with D perhaps TRBD1 (6 bases). V lost 3 bases, J lost 3 bases, and 9 bases lay in between. Looked up from germline, CDR1 is ENHRY and CDR2 is SYGVKD. The CDR3 totals 14 residues. CDR3 region: CAISDGQFNQPQHF. The CDR3 region has the DNA TGTGCCATCAGTGACGGACAGTTCAATCAGCCCCAGCATTTT.

The chain links TRBV18 to TRBJ2-2; possible D gene TRBD1, 6 bases. Trimming removed 0 bases from V and 0 bases from J, with 8 bases in between. The germline CDR1 and CDR2 sequences are KGHSH and LQKENI. This CDR3 is built from 16 residues. Here the CDR3 reads CASSPPGGANTGELFF. The CDR3 DNA sequence: TGTGCCAGCTCACCACCAGGGGGAGCGAACACCGGGGAGCTGTTTTTT.

This clone is a singleton in its sample. The J gene is TRBJ1-2, the V gene TRBV11-2, with TRBD1 matching over 8 bases. The V gene end was trimmed by 6 bases and the J gene end by 1 base; junction bases not matched to a gene: 7. This CDR3 is built from 15 residues. Per germline, CDR1 SGHAT and CDR2 FQNNGV. CDR3 in amino acids: CASSSIRGLNYGYTF. The CDR3, as DNA: TGTGCCAGCAGTAGTATCAGGGGGCTTAACTATGGCTACACCTTC.

This sequence joins TRBV2 and TRBJ1-1; no clear D. V was clipped by 5 bases and J by 1 base, with 8 bases between them. The CDR3 sequence is 13 residues long. Germline V CDR1 and CDR2: SNHLY, FYNNEI. The CDR3 sequence: CASSQHGNTEAFF. CDR3 sequence (DNA): TGTGCCAGCAGTCAACACGGGAACACTGAAGCTTTCTTT.

The chain combines TRBV5-1 with TRBJ2-1, with D possibly being TRBD1 or TRBD2 (6 bases each). With 4 bases removed from V and 4 bases from J, the gap between germline ends came to 12 bases. The V gene's germline CDR1 is SGHRS and CDR2 YFSETQ. This CDR3 spans 14 amino acids. The CDR3 is CASSRGTLYNEQFF. In DNA form, the CDR3 reads TGCGCCAGCAGCCGCGGGACACTATACAATGAGCAGTTCTTC.

V gene TRBV7-9 combines with J gene TRBJ1-5; maybe TRBD1 (6 bases). V was cut by 4 bases and J by 2 bases, with 15 bases left in between. The CDR3 has 16 residues. Germline CDR1 reads SEHNR; CDR2 reads FQNEAQ (reference sequence). In DNA form, the CDR3 reads TGTGCCAGCAGCTCCACCACAGGGATCGGCAATCAGCCCCAGCATTTT. Its protein is CASSSTTGIGNQPQHF.

The gene calls are TRBV10-1 and TRBJ1-5, with D perhaps matching TRBD1 (6 bases). The V gene lost 10 bases and the J gene lost 2 bases, with 18 bases spanning the gap. The germline V gene has CDR1 WNHNN and CDR2 SYGVQD (reference sequence). The CDR3 totals 15 residues. The CDR3 sequence: CATWWGRGGNQPQHF. The CDR3 region has the DNA TGCGCCACTTGGTGGGGGCGCGGGGGCAATCAGCCCCAGCATTTT.

V is TRBV3-1 (or the pseudogene TRBV3-2) and J is TRBJ2-3, with a weak D call TRBD2 (6 bases). There are 16 residues in the CDR3. Germline CDR1 and CDR2: LGHDT and YNNKEL (reference sequence). V was cut by 6 bases and J by 2 bases, with 18 bases left in between. The CDR3 reads CASSPRGTEFTDTQYF. The CDR3 DNA sequence: TGTGCCAGCAGTCCTCGGGGGACGGAGTTCACAGATACGCAGTATTTT.

This chain links TRBV5-6 with TRBJ2-2, with D hard to call. Trimming stripped 2 bases from V and 2 bases from J, with 19 bases between. Germline V gives CDR1 SGHDT, CDR2 YYEEEE. This CDR3 is 18 amino acids long. CDR3 in DNA: TGTGCCAGCAGCTTCCCCTTTCTCGCGTCCGATAACACCGGGGAGCTGTTTTTT. Residues: CASSFPFLASDNTGELFF. Supplemented by reference TRBV5-6 and TRBJ2-2, the full variable domain reads DAGVTQSPTHLIKTRGQQVTLRCSPKSGHDTVSWYQQALGQGPQFIFQYYEEEERQRGNFPDRFSGHQFPNYSSELNVNALLLGDSALYLCASSFPFLASDNTGELFFGEGSRLTVL.

This chain joins TRBV13 and TRBJ2-1; 7 bases agree with TRBD2. V was clipped by 5 bases and J by 2 bases; unmatched bases: 9. CDR1 is PRHDT and CDR2 is FYEKMQ in the germline V gene (reference sequence). The CDR3 runs 16 residues. This chain's CDR3 is CASSPLVRGTYNEQFF. The CDR3 DNA sequence: TGTGCCAGCAGCCCACTCGTGCGGGGGACCTACAATGAGCAGTTCTTC.

The CDR3 DNA reads as TGTGCCAGCAGCTCGAGTCTGGGACAGGGTCGCTTCACCTATGGCTACACCTTC. Its protein is CASSSSLGQGRFTYGYTF. The chain employs TRBV7-9 and TRBJ1-2, with 9 bases that match TRBD1. The CDR3 consists of 18 residues. Germline CDR1 and CDR2: SEHNR and FQNEAQ (reference sequence). After removal of 4 bases from V and 4 bases from J, the junction contained 16 bases not matched to a gene.

The chain uses TRBV19 and TRBJ1-1; possible D gene TRBD1, 5 bases. This CDR3 region has 15 residues. CDR1 is LNHDA, CDR2 SQIVND, per germline (reference sequence). V was shortened by 7 bases and J by 2 bases, with 17 bases between the two germline ends. For the CDR3, the DNA is TGTGCCAGTATCCCGAACCCCGGGGCAAACACTGAAGCTTTCTTT. Its translation: CASIPNPGANTEAFF. Variable domain in full (rest from reference TRBV19 and TRBJ1-1): DGGITQSPKYLFRKEGQNVTLSCEQNLNHDAMYWYRQDPGQGLRLIYYSQIVNDFQKGDIAEGYSVSREKKESFPLTVTSAQKNPTAFYLCASIPNPGANTEAFFGQGTRLTVV.

This chain links TRBV4-2 with TRBJ2-2; D might be TRBD2 (7 bases). This CDR3 is 16 amino acids long. The germline V gene has CDR1 LGHNA and CDR2 YNFKEQ. V lost 0 bases and J 6 bases, leaving 14 bases between the germline ends. The CDR3 spells CASSQDRGRAAGELFF. CDR3 in DNA: TGTGCCAGCAGCCAAGATAGGGGGAGGGCCGCCGGGGAGCTGTTTTTT.

J is TRBJ2-5 and V is TRBV28; D is uncertain. This CDR3 is 14 amino acids long. CDR1 is MDHEN, CDR2 SYDVKM, per germline. Trimming took 5 bases from V and 1 from J, leaving 11 bases between them. DNA of the CDR3: TGTGCCAGCAGTCTCCGATCCTTCCAAGAGACCCAGTACTTC. This codes for CASSLRSFQETQYF.

This chain joins TRBV27 and TRBJ2-1; D unclear. CDR1 MNHEY and CDR2 SMNVEV come from the germline V gene (reference sequence). The CDR3 extends over 12 amino acids. The germline V and J ends were trimmed by 5 bases and 10 bases, with 12 bases remaining between them. CDR3 sequence: CASSPPSGEQFF. The CDR3 DNA follows: TGTGCCAGCAGTCCTCCTAGTGGCGAGCAGTTCTTC.

The DNA for the CDR3 is TGTGCCAGCAGCATGTTGAACACTGAAGCTTTCTTT. Protein: CASSMLNTEAFF. The chain combines TRBV5-5 with TRBJ1-1; no clear D. This CDR3 region has 12 residues. V lost 4 bases and J 0 bases, leaving 4 bases between the germline ends. Germline lookup yields CDR1 SGHKS and CDR2 YYEKEE (reference sequence).

Only one count was recorded for this clone. This chain uses TRBV2 with TRBJ1-1, with a tentative D call TRBD1 (5 bases). Trimming took 2 bases from V and 10 from J, leaving 11 bases between them. The CDR3 length is 12 residues. Germline CDR1 reads SNHLY; CDR2 reads FYNNEI. The CDR3 region is CASSERSGVAFF. CDR3 DNA: TGTGCCAGCAGTGAAAGATCGGGGGTAGCTTTCTTT.